This is a list of T cell receptor beta chains from one sample in a study of cytomegalovirus exposure and HLA in healthy donors. Sequencing was performed with immunoSEQ multiplex PCR; in TCRdb, only in-frame clones are kept and a portion is missing. Of about 170,000 clones in the sample, around 73% were seen once. The sample was PBMCs. These receptors were obtained from a woman younger than 30 in good health and CMV-seropositive. Each CDR3 is given with its conserved first and last residue. Part of the rows lack a size; the others show once, few, many or a class for expanded clones.

11,-,TRBJ1-1,TRBV2,CASRGDSEAFF
14,-,TRBJ1-4,TRBV4-1,CASSPEGAWRKLFF
15,-,TRBJ2-4,TRBV11-2,CASSTQGVAKNIQYF
12,few,TRBJ2-7,TRBV30,CAWEGGTYEQYF
15,-,TRBJ2-3,TRBV7-3,CASSLQRGGPDTQYF
16,once,TRBJ1-5,TRBV5-1,CASSLGYGLSNQPQHF
16,-,TRBJ1-5,TRBV7-2,CASSLGQGDFNQPQHF
14,-,TRBJ2-2,TRBV7-3,CASSLRGNTGELFF
13,-,TRBJ2-5,TRBV25-1,CASKTSGQETQYF
14,-,TRBJ2-3,TRBV9,CASSVSEYTDTQYF
14,-,TRBJ2-5,TRBV9,CASSEYSGEETQYF
17,-,TRBJ2-7,TRBV10-3,CAISPSSGGVVSYEQYF
15,-,TRBJ1-4,TRBV28,CASSVRDIANEKLFF
17,few,TRBJ2-5,TRBV2,CASSDPLAGGTQETQYF
15,-,TRBJ1-4,TRBV9,CASSGREGIDEKLFF